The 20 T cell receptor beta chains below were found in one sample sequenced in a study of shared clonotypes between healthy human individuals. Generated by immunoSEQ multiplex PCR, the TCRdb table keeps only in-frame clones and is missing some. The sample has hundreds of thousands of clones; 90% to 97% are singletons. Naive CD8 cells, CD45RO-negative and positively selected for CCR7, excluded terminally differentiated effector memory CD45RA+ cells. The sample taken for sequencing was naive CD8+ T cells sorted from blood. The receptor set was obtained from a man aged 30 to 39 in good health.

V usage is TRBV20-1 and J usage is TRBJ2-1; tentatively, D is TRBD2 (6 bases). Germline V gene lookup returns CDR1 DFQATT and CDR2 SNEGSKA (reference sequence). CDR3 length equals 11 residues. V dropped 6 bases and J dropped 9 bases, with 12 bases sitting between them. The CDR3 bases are TGCAGTGCCAGACTAGTTAGTGAGCAGTTCTTC. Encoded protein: CSARLVSEQFF.

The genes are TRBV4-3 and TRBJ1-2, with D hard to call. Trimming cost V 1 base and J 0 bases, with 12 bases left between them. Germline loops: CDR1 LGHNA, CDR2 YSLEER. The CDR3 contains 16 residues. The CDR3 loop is CASSQGWAGANYGYTF. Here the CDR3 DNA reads TGCGCCAGCAGCCAAGGGTGGGCAGGAGCTAACTATGGCTACACCTTC.

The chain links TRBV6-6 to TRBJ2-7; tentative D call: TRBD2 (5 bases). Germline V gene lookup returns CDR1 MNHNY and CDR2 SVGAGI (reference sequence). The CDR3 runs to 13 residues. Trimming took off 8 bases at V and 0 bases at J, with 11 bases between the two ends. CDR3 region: CASQLGSSYEQYF. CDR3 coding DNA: TGTGCCAGCCAACTTGGGAGCTCCTACGAGCAGTACTTC.

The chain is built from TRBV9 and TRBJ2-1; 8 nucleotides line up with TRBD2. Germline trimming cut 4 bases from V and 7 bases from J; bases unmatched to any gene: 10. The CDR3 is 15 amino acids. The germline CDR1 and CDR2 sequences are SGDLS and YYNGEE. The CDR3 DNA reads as TGTGCCAGCAGCCCGCGGGCGGGAGGAATGAATGAGCAGTTCTTC. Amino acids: CASSPRAGGMNEQFF.

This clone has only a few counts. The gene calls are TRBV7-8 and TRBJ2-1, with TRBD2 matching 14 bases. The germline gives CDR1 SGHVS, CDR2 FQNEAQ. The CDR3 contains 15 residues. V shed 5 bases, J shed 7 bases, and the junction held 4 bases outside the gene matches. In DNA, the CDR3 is TGTGCCAGCAGCGCCGGGACTAGCGGGAGTAATGAGCAGTTCTTC. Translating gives CASSAGTSGSNEQFF.

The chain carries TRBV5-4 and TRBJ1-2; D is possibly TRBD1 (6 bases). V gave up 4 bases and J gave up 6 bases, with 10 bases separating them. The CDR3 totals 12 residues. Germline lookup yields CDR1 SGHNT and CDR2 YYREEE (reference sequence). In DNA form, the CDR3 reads TGTGCCAGCAGCGTGGACAGTAATGGCTACACCTTC. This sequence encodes CASSVDSNGYTF.

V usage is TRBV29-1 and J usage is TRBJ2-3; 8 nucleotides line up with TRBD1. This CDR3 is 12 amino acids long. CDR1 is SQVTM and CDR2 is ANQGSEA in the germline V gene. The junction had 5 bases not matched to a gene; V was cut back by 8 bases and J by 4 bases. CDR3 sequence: CSTLQGADTQYF. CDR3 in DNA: TGCAGCACCCTACAGGGGGCAGATACGCAGTATTTT.

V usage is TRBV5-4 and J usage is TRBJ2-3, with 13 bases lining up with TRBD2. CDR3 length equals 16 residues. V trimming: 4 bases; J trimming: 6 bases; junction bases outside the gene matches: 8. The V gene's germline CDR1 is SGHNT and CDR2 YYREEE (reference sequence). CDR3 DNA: TGTGCCAGCAGCCGTCGACTAGCGGGAGGTCTGGATACGCAGTATTTT. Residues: CASSRRLAGGLDTQYF.

CDR3 region: CASSPTGLAGVGNEQFF. In nucleotides, the CDR3 is TGTGCCAGCAGCCCAACGGGACTAGCGGGAGTGGGTAATGAGCAGTTCTTC. The chain couples TRBV11-2 to TRBJ2-1; TRBD2 matches at 14 bases. J was trimmed by 7 bases and V by 5 bases; bases with no gene match: 10. CDR3 length equals 17 residues. Germline values: CDR1 SGHAT, CDR2 FQNNGV.

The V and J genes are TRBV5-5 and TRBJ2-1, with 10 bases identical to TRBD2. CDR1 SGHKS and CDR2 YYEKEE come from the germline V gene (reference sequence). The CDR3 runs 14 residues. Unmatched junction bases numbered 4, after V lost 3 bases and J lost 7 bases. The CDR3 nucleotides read TGTGCCAGCAGCTCCCGGACTAGCGGTAATGAGCAGTTCTTC. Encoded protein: CASSSRTSGNEQFF.

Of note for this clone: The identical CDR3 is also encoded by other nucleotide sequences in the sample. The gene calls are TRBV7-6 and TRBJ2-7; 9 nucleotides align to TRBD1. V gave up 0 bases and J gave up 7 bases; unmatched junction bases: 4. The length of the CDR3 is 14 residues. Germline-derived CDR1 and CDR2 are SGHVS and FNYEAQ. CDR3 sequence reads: CASSLAGQGYEQYF. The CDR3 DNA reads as TGTGCCAGCAGCTTAGCGGGACAGGGTTATGAGCAGTACTTC.

The CDR3: CASSLGVASGRAYEQYF. CDR3 nucleotide sequence: TGCGCCAGCAGCTTGGGGGTCGCTAGCGGGAGGGCCTACGAGCAGTACTTC. V and J are TRBV5-1 and TRBJ2-7, with 12 bases matching TRBD2. J gave up 2 bases and V 0 bases, and 6 bases lay outside the gene matches. In germline, CDR1 is SGHRS, CDR2 YFSETQ. This CDR3 has 17 amino acids. The full variable domain, completed using reference TRBV5-1 and TRBJ2-7, is KAGVTQTPRYLIKTRGQQVTLSCSPISGHRSVSWYQQTPGQGLQFLFEYFSETQRNKGNFPGRFSGRQFSNSRSEMNVSTLELGDSALYLCASSLGVASGRAYEQYFGPGTRLTVT.

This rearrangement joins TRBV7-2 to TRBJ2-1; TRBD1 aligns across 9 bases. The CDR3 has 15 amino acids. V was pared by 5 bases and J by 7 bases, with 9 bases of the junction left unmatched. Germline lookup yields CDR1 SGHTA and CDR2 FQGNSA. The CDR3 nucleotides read TGTGCCAGCAGCCCTAGAGGGACAGGGTGGAATGAGCAGTTCTTC. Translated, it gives CASSPRGTGWNEQFF.

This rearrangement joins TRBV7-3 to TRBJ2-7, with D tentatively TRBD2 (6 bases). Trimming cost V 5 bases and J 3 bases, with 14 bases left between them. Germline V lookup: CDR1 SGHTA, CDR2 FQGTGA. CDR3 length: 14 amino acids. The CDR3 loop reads CASSHGGGGYEQYF. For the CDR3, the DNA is TGTGCCAGCAGCCATGGGGGAGGAGGCTACGAGCAGTACTTC.

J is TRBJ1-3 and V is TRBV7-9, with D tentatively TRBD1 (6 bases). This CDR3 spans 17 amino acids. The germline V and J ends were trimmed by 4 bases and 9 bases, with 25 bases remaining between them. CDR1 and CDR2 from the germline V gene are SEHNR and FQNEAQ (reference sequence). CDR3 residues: CASSSDGGGRRTGTIYF. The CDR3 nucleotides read TGTGCCAGCAGCTCAGATGGAGGGGGTCGTCGTACAGGCACCATATATTTT. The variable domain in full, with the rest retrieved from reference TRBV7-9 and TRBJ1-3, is DTGVSQNPRHKITKRGQNVTFRCDPISEHNRLYWYRQTLGQGPEFLTYFQNEAQLEKSRLLSDRFSAERPKGSFSTLEIQRTEQGDSAMYLCASSSDGGGRRTGTIYFGEGSWLTVV.

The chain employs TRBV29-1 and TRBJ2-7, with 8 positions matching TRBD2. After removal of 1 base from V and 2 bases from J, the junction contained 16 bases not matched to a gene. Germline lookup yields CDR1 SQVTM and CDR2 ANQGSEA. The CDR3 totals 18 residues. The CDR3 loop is CSVEGRGFSGIGPYEQYF. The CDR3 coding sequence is TGCAGCGTTGAAGGAAGGGGGTTTAGCGGGATAGGGCCCTACGAGCAGTACTTC.

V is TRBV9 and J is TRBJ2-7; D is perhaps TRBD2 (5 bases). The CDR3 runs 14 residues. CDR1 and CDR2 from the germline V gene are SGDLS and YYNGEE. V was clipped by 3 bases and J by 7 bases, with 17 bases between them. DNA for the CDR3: TGTGCCAGCAGCGCCGGACTGGTTCTGGGGGAGCAGTACTTC. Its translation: CASSAGLVLGEQYF.

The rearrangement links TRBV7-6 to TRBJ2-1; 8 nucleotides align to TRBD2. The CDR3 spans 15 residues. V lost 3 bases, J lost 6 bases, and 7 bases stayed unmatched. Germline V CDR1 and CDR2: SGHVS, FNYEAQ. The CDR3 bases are TGTGCCAGCAGCTTGGTACTAGCGGTAACCAATGAGCAGTTCTTC. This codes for CASSLVLAVTNEQFF.

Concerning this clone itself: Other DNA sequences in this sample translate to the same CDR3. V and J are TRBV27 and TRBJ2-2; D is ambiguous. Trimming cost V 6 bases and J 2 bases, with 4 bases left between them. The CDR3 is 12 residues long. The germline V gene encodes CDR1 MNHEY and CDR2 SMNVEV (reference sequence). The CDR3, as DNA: TGTGCCAGCAGCAAAAACACCGGGGAGCTGTTTTTT. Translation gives CASSKNTGELFF.

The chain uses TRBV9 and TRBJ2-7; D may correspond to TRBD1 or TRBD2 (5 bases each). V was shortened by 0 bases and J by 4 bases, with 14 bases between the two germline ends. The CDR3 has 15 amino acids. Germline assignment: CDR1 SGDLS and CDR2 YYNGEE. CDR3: CASSVGEGRQYEQYF. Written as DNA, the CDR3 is TGTGCCAGCAGCGTAGGAGAGGGGCGGCAGTACGAGCAGTACTTC.